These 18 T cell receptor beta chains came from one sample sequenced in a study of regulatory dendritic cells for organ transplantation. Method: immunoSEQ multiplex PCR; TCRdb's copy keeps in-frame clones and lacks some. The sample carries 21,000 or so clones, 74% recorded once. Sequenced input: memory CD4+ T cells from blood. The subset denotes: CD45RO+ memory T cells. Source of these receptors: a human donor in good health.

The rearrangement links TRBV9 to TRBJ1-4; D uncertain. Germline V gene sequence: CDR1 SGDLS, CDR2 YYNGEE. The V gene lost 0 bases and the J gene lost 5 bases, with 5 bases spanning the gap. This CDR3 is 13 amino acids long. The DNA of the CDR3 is TGTGCCAGCAGCGTAGGGCCAAATGAAAAACTGTTTTTT. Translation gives CASSVGPNEKLFF.

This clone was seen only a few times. This CDR3 reads CASSLAGSASSYNEQFF. CDR3 in DNA: TGCGCCAGCAGCTTGGCCGGTAGCGCGAGCTCCTACAATGAGCAGTTCTTC. V is TRBV5-1 and J is TRBJ2-1; tentative D call: TRBD2 (5 bases). In germline, CDR1 is SGHRS, CDR2 YFSETQ. V was clipped by 0 bases and J by 0 bases, with 13 bases between them. The CDR3 covers 17 residues.

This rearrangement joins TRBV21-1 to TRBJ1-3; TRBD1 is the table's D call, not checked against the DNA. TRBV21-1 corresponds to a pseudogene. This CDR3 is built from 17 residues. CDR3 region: CASSRWVGTHSGNTIYF. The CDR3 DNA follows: TGTGCCAGCAGCAGATGGGTGGGGACACACTCTGGAAACACCATATATTTT.

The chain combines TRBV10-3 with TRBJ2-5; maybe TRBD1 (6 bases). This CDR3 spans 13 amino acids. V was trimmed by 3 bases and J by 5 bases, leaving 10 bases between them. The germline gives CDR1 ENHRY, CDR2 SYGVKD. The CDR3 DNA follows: TGTGCCATCAGTGACAGGGGCGGGGAGACCCAGTACTTC. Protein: CAISDRGGETQYF.

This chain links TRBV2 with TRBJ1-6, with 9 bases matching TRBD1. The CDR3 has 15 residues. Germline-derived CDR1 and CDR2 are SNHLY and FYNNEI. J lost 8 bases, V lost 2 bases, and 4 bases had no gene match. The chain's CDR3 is CASSEYGTGHSPLHF. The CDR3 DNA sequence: TGTGCCAGCAGTGAATACGGGACAGGGCATTCACCCCTCCACTTT. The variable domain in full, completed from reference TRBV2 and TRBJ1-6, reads EPEVTQTPSHQVTQMGQEVILRCVPISNHLYFYWYRQILGQKVEFLVSFYNNEISEKSEIFDDQFSVERPDGSNFTLKIRSTKLEDSAMYFCASSEYGTGHSPLHFGNGTRLTVT.

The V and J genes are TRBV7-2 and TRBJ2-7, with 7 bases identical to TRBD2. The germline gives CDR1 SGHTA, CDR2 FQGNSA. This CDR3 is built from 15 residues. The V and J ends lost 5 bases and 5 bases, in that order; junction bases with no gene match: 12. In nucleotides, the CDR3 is TGTGCCAGCAGCCGGGGGGAATTAGCGCTAGACGAGCAGTACTTC. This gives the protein CASSRGELALDEQYF.

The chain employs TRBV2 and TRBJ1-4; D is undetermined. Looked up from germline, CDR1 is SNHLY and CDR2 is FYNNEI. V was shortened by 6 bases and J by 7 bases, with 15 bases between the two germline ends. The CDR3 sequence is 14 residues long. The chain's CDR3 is CASSALREAEKLFF. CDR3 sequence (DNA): TGTGCCAGCAGCGCCCTCCGGGAGGCTGAAAAACTGTTTTTT.

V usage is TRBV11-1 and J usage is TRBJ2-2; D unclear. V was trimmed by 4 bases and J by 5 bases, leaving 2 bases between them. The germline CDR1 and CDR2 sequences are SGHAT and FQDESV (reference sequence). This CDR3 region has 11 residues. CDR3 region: CASSSTGELFF. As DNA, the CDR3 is TGTGCCAGCAGCTCGACCGGGGAGCTGTTTTTT. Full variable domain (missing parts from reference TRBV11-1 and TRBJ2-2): EAEVAQSPRYKITEKSQAVAFWCDPISGHATLYWYRQILGQGPELLVQFQDESVVDDSQLPKDRFSAERLKGVDSTLKIQPAELGDSAMYLCASSSTGELFFGEGSRLTVL.

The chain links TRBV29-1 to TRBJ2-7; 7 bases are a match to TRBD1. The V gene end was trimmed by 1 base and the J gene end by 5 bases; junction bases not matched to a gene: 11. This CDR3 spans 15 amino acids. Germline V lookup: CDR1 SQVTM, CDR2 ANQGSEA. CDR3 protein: CSVEAGTELVNEQYF. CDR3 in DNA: TGCAGCGTTGAAGCCGGGACAGAGCTAGTGAACGAGCAGTACTTC.

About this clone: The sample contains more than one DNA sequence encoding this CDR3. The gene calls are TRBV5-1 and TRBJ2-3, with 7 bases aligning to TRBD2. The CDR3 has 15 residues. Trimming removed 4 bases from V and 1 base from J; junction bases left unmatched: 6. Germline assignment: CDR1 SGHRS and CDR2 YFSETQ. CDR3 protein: CASSLEGRGTDTQYF. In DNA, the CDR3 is TGCGCCAGCAGCCTAGAAGGGAGGGGCACAGATACGCAGTATTTT. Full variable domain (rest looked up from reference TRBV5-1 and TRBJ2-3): KAGVTQTPRYLIKTRGQQVTLSCSPISGHRSVSWYQQTPGQGLQFLFEYFSETQRNKGNFPGRFSGRQFSNSRSEMNVSTLELGDSALYLCASSLEGRGTDTQYFGPGTRLTVL.

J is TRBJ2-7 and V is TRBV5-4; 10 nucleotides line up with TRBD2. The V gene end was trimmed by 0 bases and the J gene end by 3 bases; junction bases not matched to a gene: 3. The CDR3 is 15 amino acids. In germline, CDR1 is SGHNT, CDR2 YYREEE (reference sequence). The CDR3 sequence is CASSLEAGGDYEQYF. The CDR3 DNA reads TGTGCCAGCAGCTTGGAAGCGGGGGGGGACTACGAGCAGTACTTC. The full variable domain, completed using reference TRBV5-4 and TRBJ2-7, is ETGVTQSPTHLIKTRGQQVTLRCSSQSGHNTVSWYQQALGQGPQFIFQYYREEENGRGNFPPRFSGLQFPNYSSELNVNALELDDSALYLCASSLEAGGDYEQYFGPGTRLTVT.

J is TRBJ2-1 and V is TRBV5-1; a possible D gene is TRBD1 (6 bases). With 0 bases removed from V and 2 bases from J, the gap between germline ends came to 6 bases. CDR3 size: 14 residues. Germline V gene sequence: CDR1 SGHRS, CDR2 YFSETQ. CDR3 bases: TGCGCCAGCAGCTTGGGACAGGCCTACAATGAGCAGTTCTTC. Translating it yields CASSLGQAYNEQFF.

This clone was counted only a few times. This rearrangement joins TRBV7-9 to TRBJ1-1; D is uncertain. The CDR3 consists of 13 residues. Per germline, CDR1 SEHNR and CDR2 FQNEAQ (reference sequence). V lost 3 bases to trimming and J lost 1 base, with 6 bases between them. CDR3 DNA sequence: TGTGCCAGCAGCTTTCGGTGGAACACTGAAGCTTTCTTT. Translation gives CASSFRWNTEAFF.

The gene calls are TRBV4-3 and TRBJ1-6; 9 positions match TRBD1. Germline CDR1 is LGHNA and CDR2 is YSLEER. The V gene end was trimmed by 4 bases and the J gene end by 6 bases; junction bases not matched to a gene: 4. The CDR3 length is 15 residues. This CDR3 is CASSLQDRGNSPLHF. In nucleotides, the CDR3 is TGCGCCAGCAGCCTCCAGGACAGGGGTAATTCACCCCTCCACTTT.

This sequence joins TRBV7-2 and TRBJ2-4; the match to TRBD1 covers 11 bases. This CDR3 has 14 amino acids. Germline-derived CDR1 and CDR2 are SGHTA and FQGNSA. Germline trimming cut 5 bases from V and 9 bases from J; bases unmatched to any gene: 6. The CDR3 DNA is TGTGCCAGCAGCACTCCCGGGACAGGGGGCATTCAGTACTTC. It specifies CASSTPGTGGIQYF.

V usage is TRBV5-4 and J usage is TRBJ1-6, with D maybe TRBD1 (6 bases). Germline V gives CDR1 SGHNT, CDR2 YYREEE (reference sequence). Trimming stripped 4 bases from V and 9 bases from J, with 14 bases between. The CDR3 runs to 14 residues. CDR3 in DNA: TGTGCCAGCAGCAGGGACAATTGGGCTTCACCCCTCCACTTT. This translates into CASSRDNWASPLHF.

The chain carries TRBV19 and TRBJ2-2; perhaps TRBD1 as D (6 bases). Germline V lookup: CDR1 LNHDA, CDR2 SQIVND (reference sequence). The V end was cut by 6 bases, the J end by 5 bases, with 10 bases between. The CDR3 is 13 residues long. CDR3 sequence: CASRKTGTGELFF. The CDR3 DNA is TGTGCCAGTAGGAAAACAGGGACCGGGGAGCTGTTTTTT.

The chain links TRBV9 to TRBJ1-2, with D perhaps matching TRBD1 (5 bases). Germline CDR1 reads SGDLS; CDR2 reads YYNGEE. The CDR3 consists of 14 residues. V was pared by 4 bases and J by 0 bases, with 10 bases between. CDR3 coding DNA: TGTGCCAGCAGCAGGACAAGGACTAACTATGGCTACACCTTC. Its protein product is CASSRTRTNYGYTF.